These T cell receptor beta chains were read from a single sample in a study of cytomegalovirus exposure and HLA in healthy donors. The data were produced by immunoSEQ multiplex PCR, yet TCRdb's version contains in-frame clones alone and is incomplete. The sample has more than 95,000 clones, around four fifths seen once. Sequenced: PBMCs. These receptors were collected from a woman aged 40 to 50 in good health and CMV-seronegative. Each CDR3 is given with its conserved first and last residue. The D gene is left open where the match is weak. Not every row has a clone size; where given, it reads once, few, many or a size class.

size,J,V,D,DNA,CDR3
once,TRBJ1-5,TRBV27,NA,TGTGCCAGCAGTCCCCAGGGGCAGCCCCAGCATTTT,CASSPQGQPQHF
NA,TRBJ1-5,TRBV28,NA,TGTGCCAGCAGTTTTCCGCAGCCCCAGCATTTT,CASSFPQPQHF
NA,TRBJ1-1,TRBV7-2,NA,TGTGCCAGCAGCTTGGGGAGACGGTTGAACACTGAAGCTTTCTTT,CASSLGRRLNTEAFF
few,TRBJ2-2,TRBV5-1,NA,TGCGCCAGCAGATTCGACACCGGGGAGCTGTTTTTT,CASRFDTGELFF
NA,TRBJ1-3,TRBV7-2,NA,TGTGCCAGCAGCTTAGTCAGTCGCCCAAGCTCTGGAAACACCATATATTTT,CASSLVSRPSSGNTIYF
NA,TRBJ2-7,TRBV6-4,NA,TGTGCCAGCAGTGACTTCCCGGGAGATGAGCAGTACTTC,CASSDFPGDEQYF
NA,TRBJ1-4,TRBV27,NA,TGTGCCAGCAAACACAGTTCAAATGAAAAACTGTTTTTT,CASKHSSNEKLFF
NA,TRBJ2-3,TRBV7-2,NA,TGTGCCAGCAGCCATGGACTTAGCACAGATACGCAGTATTTT,CASSHGLSTDTQYF
NA,TRBJ2-7,TRBV19,TRBD2,TGTGCCAGTACGGCTAGCGGCTCCTACGAGCAGTACTTC,CASTASGSYEQYF
few,TRBJ2-1,TRBV19,TRBD2,TGTGCCAGTAGTATTAGAGCGGGATACGATGAGCAGTTCTTC,CASSIRAGYDEQFF
NA,TRBJ2-1,TRBV12-5,TRBD1,TGTGCTAGTGGTTTGAGGTTAAGGGACAGGGGGCGCCGAGAGCAGTTCTTC,CASGLRLRDRGRREQFF
NA,TRBJ2-7,TRBV28,TRBD1,TGTGCCAGCAGTTTATATGGAAAGGCCCCGGGACAGGCCACCCGGGAGCAGTACTTC,CASSLYGKAPGQATREQYF
NA,TRBJ2-3,TRBV5-3,NA,TGTGCCAGAAGCTTGAAACAGGACGCTCCTAGCACAGATACGCAGTATTTT,CARSLKQDAPSTDTQYF
NA,TRBJ1-2,TRBV4-3,NA,TGCGCCAGCAGCCAAGATCTTCTGGGAGGGCCCTATGGCTACACCTTC,CASSQDLLGGPYGYTF
NA,TRBJ2-2,TRBV29-1,TRBD2,TGCAGCGGGGGGGGACTAGCGGGCACCGGGGAGCTGTTTTTT,CSGGGLAGTGELFF
NA,TRBJ2-5,TRBV28,TRBD2,TGTGCCAGCGCCACTAGCGGGAGGGGTTTACAAGAGACCCAGTACTTC,CASATSGRGLQETQYF
NA,TRBJ2-7,TRBV25-1,NA,TGTGCCAGCGGAGTAACAGGTTACTACGAGCAGTACTTC,CASGVTGYYEQYF
NA,TRBJ2-5,TRBV2,NA,TGTGCCAGCAGCGTTTTTTCAGAGACCCAGTACTTC,CASSVFSETQYF
NA,TRBJ1-1,TRBV7-2,NA,TGTGCCAGCAGCCACTTGGGGGGGCGAATCCGGTCGACTGAAGCTTTCTTT,CASSHLGGRIRSTEAFF
NA,TRBJ2-5,TRBV28,NA,TGTGCCAGCAGTTTATCAGCGGAAGAGACCCAGTACTTC,CASSLSAEETQYF
NA,TRBJ2-1,TRBV10-3,TRBD2,TGTGCCATCAGTCCATCCGGGGGGAGAGGCTACAATGAGCAGTTCTTC,CAISPSGGRGYNEQFF
once,TRBJ2-1,TRBV7-3,TRBD2,TGTGCCAGCAGCTACGGGACTAGCGGGAGGGCCCCTGAGCAGTTCTTC,CASSYGTSGRAPEQFF
NA,TRBJ2-7,TRBV19,NA,TGTGCCAGTAGTATGTCAGGGGTGGCGTCCTACGAGCAGTACTTC,CASSMSGVASYEQYF
NA,TRBJ1-1,TRBV4-3,NA,TGCGCCAGCAGCCAAGACTCGGGTAGGGGCACTGAAGCTTTCTTT,CASSQDSGRGTEAFF
NA,TRBJ2-3,TRBV2,NA,TGTGCCGGGGCCCGTAGGGGGACCTACAGAGATACGCAGTATTTT,CAGARRGTYRDTQYF
NA,TRBJ1-2,TRBV4-2,NA,TGTGCCAGCAGCCAAGCGGGGGATTATGGCTACACCTTC,CASSQAGDYGYTF
NA,TRBJ1-1,TRBV6-5,NA,TGTGCCAGCACGGGATCCCTGGGTTCCACCGTGGCTTTCTTT,CASTGSLGSTVAFF
NA,TRBJ2-2,TRBV7-9,TRBD1,TGTGCCAGCAGCTCACAGGGGCAGGCGAGAACCGGGGAGCTGTTTTTT,CASSSQGQARTGELFF
NA,TRBJ1-5,TRBV15,NA,TGTGCCACCTCGCAGGGTACCCTTAGCAATCAGCCCCAGCATTTT,CATSQGTLSNQPQHF
NA,TRBJ2-1,TRBV9,TRBD2,TGTGCCAGCAGCGCTTCTGGTCTAGCGGGGTTGGGCTCCTACAATGAGCAGTTCTTC,CASSASGLAGLGSYNEQFF
NA,TRBJ1-6,TRBV27,NA,TGTGCCAGTTCCCTCGGGGGATCCAATTCACCCCTCCACTTT,CASSLGGSNSPLHF
once,TRBJ2-2,TRBV4-2,TRBD2,TGTGCCAGCAGCAAACCCCTTGCCGCTAGCGGGAGTACGACCGGGGAGCTGTTTTTT,CASSKPLAASGSTTGELFF
NA,TRBJ2-1,TRBV7-2,TRBD2,TGTGCCAGCAGCTTAGCAGCGGGAGACGAGCAGTTCTTC,CASSLAAGDEQFF
NA,TRBJ2-5,TRBV5-6,TRBD2,TGTGCCAGCAGCCCCCCTGCGCGGGAGATGCTGGTAGAGACCCAGTACTTC,CASSPPAREMLVETQYF
few,TRBJ1-1,TRBV6-5,NA,TGTGCCAGCAGTTACTCCAGCGGTTACACTGAAGCTTTCTTT,CASSYSSGYTEAFF
few,TRBJ2-1,TRBV29-1,NA,TGCAGCGTTGAATCACCCCTCGGACTCTTTAGCTCCTACAATGAGCAGTTCTTC,CSVESPLGLFSSYNEQFF
NA,TRBJ2-7,TRBV7-9,NA,TGTGCCAGCAGTCCTGGACAGAACTACGAGCAGTACTTC,CASSPGQNYEQYF
NA,TRBJ1-2,TRBV4-3,NA,TGCGCCAGCAGCCAAAGCCCCCAAGCTAACTATGGCTACACCTTC,CASSQSPQANYGYTF
NA,TRBJ2-7,TRBV28,NA,TGTGCCAGCAGTTTACCCCGGGACATGGGCTACGAGCAGTACTTC,CASSLPRDMGYEQYF
NA,TRBJ2-1,TRBV18,NA,TGTGCCAGCTCACAAGGGGAAAGCTCCTACAATGAGCAGTTCTTC,CASSQGESSYNEQFF
NA,TRBJ2-7,TRBV5-1,NA,TGCGCCAGCAGCGTACCAAATACCTACGAGCAGTACTTC,CASSVPNTYEQYF
NA,TRBJ1-2,TRBV28,NA,TGTGCCAGCAGTGGGCAGGGAGGAAACTATGGGGGCTACACCTTC,CASSGQGGNYGGYTF
NA,TRBJ2-7,TRBV28,TRBD2,TGTGCCAGCAGTTCTAGCGGGAGCTCCTACGAGCAGTACTTC,CASSSSGSSYEQYF
few,TRBJ2-1,TRBV11-2,NA,TGTGCCAGCAGCTTGACAGACAATGAGCAGTTCTTC,CASSLTDNEQFF
few,TRBJ1-5,TRBV28,TRBD1,TGTGCCAGCAGTTTTTTGAGTGGACAGGGCGGCAATCAGCCCCAGCATTTT,CASSFLSGQGGNQPQHF
NA,TRBJ1-5,TRBV6-5,NA,TGTGCCAGCAGCACCACAGTGAATCAGCCCCAGCATTTT,CASSTTVNQPQHF
NA,TRBJ2-7,TRBV6-5,TRBD1,TGTGCCAGCAGTAAGGGGACAGGGGGCGTCCACGAGCAGTACTTC,CASSKGTGGVHEQYF
few,TRBJ1-1,TRBV6-5,TRBD1,TGTGCCAGCAGCCACAGGGGTGCCAACACTGAAGCTTTCTTT,CASSHRGANTEAFF
NA,TRBJ2-5,TRBV28,TRBD2,TGTGCCAGCAGGGAGCGGGGAGCGTGGGAGACCCAGTACTTC,CASRERGAWETQYF
NA,TRBJ2-2,TRBV9,TRBD2,TGTGCCAGCAGCGCACGAGGACTAGCGGAATACACCGGGGAGCTGTTTTTT,CASSARGLAEYTGELFF
NA,TRBJ1-2,TRBV27,NA,TGTGCCAGCAGTCGCGCGGCAGTAGCTAACTATGGCTACACCTTC,CASSRAAVANYGYTF
NA,TRBJ2-7,TRBV7-2,TRBD1,TGTGCCAGCAGCTTATACGGTTCCAGGGGGCCCCACGAGCAGTACTTC,CASSLYGSRGPHEQYF
NA,TRBJ2-1,TRBV5-1,TRBD2,TGCGCCAGCAGCCCGGCCCAGGGACTAGCGAATGAGCAGTTCTTC,CASSPAQGLANEQFF